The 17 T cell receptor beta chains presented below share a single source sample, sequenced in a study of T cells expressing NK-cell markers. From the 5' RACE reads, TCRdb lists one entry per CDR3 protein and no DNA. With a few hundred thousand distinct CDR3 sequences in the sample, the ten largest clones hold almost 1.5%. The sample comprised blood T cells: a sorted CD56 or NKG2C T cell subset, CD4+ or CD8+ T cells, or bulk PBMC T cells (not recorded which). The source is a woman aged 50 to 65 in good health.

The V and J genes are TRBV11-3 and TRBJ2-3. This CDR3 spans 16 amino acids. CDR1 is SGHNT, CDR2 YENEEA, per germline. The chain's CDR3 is CASSLDARSSTDTQYF.

The CDR3 reads CASSEALPLAGLAEQFF. The chain is built from TRBV6-1 and TRBJ2-1; lacking DNA, the TRBD2 call made by TCRdb goes unchecked. This CDR3 contains 17 residues. CDR1 MNHNS and CDR2 SASEGT come from the germline V gene.

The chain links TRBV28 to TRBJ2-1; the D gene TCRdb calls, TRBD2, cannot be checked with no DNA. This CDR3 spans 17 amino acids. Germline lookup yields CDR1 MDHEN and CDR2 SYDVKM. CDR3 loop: CASSLGQSGDAGNEQFF.

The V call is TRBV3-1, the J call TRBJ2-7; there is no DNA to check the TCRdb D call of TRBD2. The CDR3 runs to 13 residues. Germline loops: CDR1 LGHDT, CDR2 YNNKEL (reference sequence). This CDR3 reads CASSQGDSVEQYF.

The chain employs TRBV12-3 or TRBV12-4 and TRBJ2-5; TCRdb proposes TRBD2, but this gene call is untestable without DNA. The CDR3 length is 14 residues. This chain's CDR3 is CASSPLSGGETQYF.

Here the CDR3 reads CASSVASRSSGELFF. This sequence joins TRBV9 and TRBJ2-2; the D gene TCRdb calls, TRBD2, cannot be checked with no DNA. The germline V gene has CDR1 SGDLS and CDR2 YYNGEE. The CDR3 consists of 15 residues.

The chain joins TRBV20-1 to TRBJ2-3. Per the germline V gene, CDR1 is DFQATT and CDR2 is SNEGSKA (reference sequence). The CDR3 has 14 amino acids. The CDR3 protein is CSARGTRRPDTQYF.

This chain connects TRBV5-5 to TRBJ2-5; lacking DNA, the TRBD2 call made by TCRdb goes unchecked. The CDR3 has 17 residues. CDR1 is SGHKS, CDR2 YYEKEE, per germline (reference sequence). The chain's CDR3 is CASSLAGGTGSMGTQYF. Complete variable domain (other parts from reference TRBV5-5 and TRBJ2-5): DAGVTQSPTHLIKTRGQQVTLRCSPISGHKSVSWYQQVLGQGPQFIFQYYEKEERGRGNFPDRFSARQFPNYSSELNVNALLLGDSALYLCASSLAGGTGSMGTQYFGPGTRLLVL.

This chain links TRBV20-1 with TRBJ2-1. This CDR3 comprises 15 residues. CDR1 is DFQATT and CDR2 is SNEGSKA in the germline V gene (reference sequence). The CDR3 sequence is CSASTGGGRYNEQFF.

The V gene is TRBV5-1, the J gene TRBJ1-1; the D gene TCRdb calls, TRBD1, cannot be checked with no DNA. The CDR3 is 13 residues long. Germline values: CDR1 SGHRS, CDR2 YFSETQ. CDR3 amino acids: CASHRGTNTEAFF. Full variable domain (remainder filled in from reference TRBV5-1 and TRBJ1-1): KAGVTQTPRYLIKTRGQQVTLSCSPISGHRSVSWYQQTPGQGLQFLFEYFSETQRNKGNFPGRFSGRQFSNSRSEMNVSTLELGDSALYLCASHRGTNTEAFFGQGTRLTVV.

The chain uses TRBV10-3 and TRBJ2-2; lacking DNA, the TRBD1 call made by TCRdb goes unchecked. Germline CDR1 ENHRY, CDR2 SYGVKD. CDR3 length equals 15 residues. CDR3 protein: CAISGRSPNTGELFF.

CDR3 region: CASIGNLFMNTEAFF. The chain recombines TRBV12-3 or TRBV12-4 with TRBJ1-1. The CDR3 runs 15 residues.

The chain's CDR3 is CASSFQGGTAYNEQFF. This sequence joins TRBV7-2 and TRBJ2-1; TCRdb picks TRBD1, but there is no DNA to check that call. The CDR3 is made up of 16 amino acids. Germline CDR1 is SGHTA and CDR2 is FQGNSA.

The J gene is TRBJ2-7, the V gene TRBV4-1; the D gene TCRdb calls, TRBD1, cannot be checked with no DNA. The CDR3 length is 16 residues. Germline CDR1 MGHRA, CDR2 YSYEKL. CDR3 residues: CASSQDGGGLSPEQYF.

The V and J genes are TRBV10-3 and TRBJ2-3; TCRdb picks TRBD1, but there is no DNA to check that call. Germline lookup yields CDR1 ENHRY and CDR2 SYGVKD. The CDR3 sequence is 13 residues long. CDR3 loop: CAIREGATDTQYF.

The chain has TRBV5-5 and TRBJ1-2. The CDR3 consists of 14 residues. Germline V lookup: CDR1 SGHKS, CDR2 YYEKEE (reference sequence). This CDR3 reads CASSLAPAAYGYTF.

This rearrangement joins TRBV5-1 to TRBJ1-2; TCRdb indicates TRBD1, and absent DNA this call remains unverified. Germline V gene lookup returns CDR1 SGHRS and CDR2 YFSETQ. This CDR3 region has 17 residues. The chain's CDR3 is CASSYRTGATSSGGYTF.